A selection of T cell receptor beta chains follows, all from one sample in a study of T cell responses to AZD1222 COVID-19 vaccine. Method: immunoSEQ multiplex PCR; TCRdb's copy keeps in-frame clones and lacks some. The sample holds some 140,000 clones; 92% are singletons and the top ten take under 2%. The material was peripheral blood, obtained on day 0 of AZD1222 vaccination. Source of these receptors: an adult in good health. Each CDR3 is given with its conserved first and last residue. A D gene is named only where the DNA matches it firmly.

d_gene: NA; v_gene: TRBV6-6; j_gene: TRBJ2-2; CDR3aa: CASRTVGELFF
d_gene: NA; v_gene: TRBV27; j_gene: TRBJ2-2; CDR3aa: CASRDAGLDGGELFF
d_gene: NA; v_gene: TRBV7-3; j_gene: TRBJ1-1; CDR3aa: CASSSLIRASEAFF
d_gene: TRBD1; v_gene: TRBV28; j_gene: TRBJ1-2; CDR3aa: CASSPTGEGYTF
d_gene: NA; v_gene: TRBV7-9; j_gene: TRBJ1-2; CDR3aa: CASSLLGNYGYTF
d_gene: NA; v_gene: TRBV11-2; j_gene: TRBJ2-7; CDR3aa: CASSAATGDGEQYF
d_gene: NA; v_gene: TRBV11-2; j_gene: TRBJ1-2; CDR3aa: CALSENPGIGGYTF
d_gene: TRBD1; v_gene: TRBV29-1; j_gene: TRBJ2-3; CDR3aa: CSVERDRSTDTQYF
d_gene: NA; v_gene: TRBV15; j_gene: TRBJ1-1; CDR3aa: CATSRGHQNTEAFF
d_gene: TRBD1; v_gene: TRBV7-7; j_gene: TRBJ1-5; CDR3aa: CASSFRQGDNSNQPQHF
d_gene: TRBD2; v_gene: TRBV7-2; j_gene: TRBJ2-5; CDR3aa: CASSGRPGGTQYF
d_gene: TRBD2; v_gene: TRBV6-2/TRBV6-3; j_gene: TRBJ2-1; CDR3aa: CASSYYGGSANEQFF
d_gene: TRBD1; v_gene: TRBV28; j_gene: TRBJ1-1; CDR3aa: CASSNLGPRGEAFF
d_gene: NA; v_gene: TRBV7-2; j_gene: TRBJ1-6; CDR3aa: CASSLEGRGNSPLHF
d_gene: NA; v_gene: TRBV6-4; j_gene: TRBJ1-1; CDR3aa: CASSDSRVGSNTEAFF
d_gene: NA; v_gene: TRBV7-2; j_gene: TRBJ1-1; CDR3aa: CASSLTPANTEAFF
d_gene: TRBD1; v_gene: TRBV6-4; j_gene: TRBJ2-7; CDR3aa: CASSADRGTYEQYF